This T cell receptor beta chain was sequenced for a study of T-cell reconstitution after alpha-beta-depleted transplantation in children. The study, taken as a whole, reports: Expanded clones from the graft, numbering several hundred, reportedly supplied alpha-beta T cells about two months after transplant. TCRbeta diversity was high at day 60 in some patients (a result of surviving recipient T cells and thymic progenitors). One year post-transplant, T-cell counts and diversity were largely derived from T cells produced anew.

This CDR3 contains 13 residues. CDR1 is SEHNR, CDR2 FQNEAQ, per germline (reference sequence). The V segment lost 5 bases and the J segment 6 bases; nucleotides outside the gene matches: 6. It was with unique molecular identifiers that the TCRbeta library was prepared. Via MiXCR, TCRdb re-called the PCR reads, giving one row per CDR3 protein. This table holds approximately 980,000 distinct CDR3 sequences, roughly 29% found once. There are a few counts of this clonotype. As yet, its antigen is unknown. The sample was PBMCs, mostly from graft donor cells, taken 360 days after TCRalphabeta/CD19-depleted stem cell transplant. This clonotype was sampled from a boy in the first two years of life who had a stem cell transplant for SCID, so the T cells may come from the graft donor. The V call is TRBV7-9, the J call TRBJ1-2, with 7 bases matching TRBD1. In DNA, the CDR3 is TGTGCCAGCAGCCCGACAGGGCAGGATGGCTACACCTTC. Its protein product is CASSPTGQDGYTF.